Here is one T cell receptor (beta chain) with its context. These data are taken from a study of cytomegalovirus exposure and HLA in healthy donors. Germline lookup yields CDR1 SEHNR and CDR2 FQNEAQ (reference sequence). Trimming at V came to 5 bases and at J to 2 bases, leaving 10 bases not matched to a gene. This CDR3 spans 16 amino acids. 13 Jbeta primers and 60 Vbeta primers were used for the PCR. The table came from immunoSEQ multiplex PCR; TCRdb's copy has only in-frame clones and leaves some out. Among roughly 130,000 clones, about 86% were seen once, and the ten largest hold around 0.67%. This TCR derives from a man between 18 and 35 years old in good health and CMV-seronegative. The chain recombines TRBV7-9 with TRBJ2-7; 9 bases are shared with TRBD1. Sequenced input: PBMCs. This CDR3 reads CASSRPPGQGPYEQYF. The CDR3, as DNA: TGTGCCAGCAGCCGACCTCCGGGACAGGGCCCCTACGAGCAGTACTTC.